This T cell receptor (beta chain) was captured in a study of T cells after somatic rescue of genetic block. The length of the CDR3 is 13 residues. V was clipped by 3 bases and J by 4 bases; unmatched bases: 3. CDR1 and CDR2 (germline): GTSNPN, SVGIG (reference sequence). Repertoires were generated with immunoSEQ multiplex PCR, while TCRdb's copy carries only in-frame clones and drops some. The sample yields more than 65,000 clones, approximately 91% seen once. The V call is TRBV30, the J call TRBJ1-5; 7 bases map to TRBD1. The receptor was isolated from a man aged 25 to 40. Material for sequencing was peripheral blood mononuclear cells (PBMCs). The CDR3 sequence: CAWRGTANQPQHF. In DNA, the CDR3 is TGTGCCTGGAGAGGGACAGCTAATCAGCCCCAGCATTTT.